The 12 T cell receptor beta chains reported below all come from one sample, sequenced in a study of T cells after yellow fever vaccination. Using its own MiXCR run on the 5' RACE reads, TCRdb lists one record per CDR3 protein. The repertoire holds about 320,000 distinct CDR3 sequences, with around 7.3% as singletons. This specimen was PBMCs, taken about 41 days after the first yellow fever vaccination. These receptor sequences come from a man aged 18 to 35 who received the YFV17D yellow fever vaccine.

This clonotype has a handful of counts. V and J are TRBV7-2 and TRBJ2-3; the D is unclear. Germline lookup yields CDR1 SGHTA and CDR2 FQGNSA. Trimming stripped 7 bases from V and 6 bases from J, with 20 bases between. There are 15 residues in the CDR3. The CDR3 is CASTYRRAYTDTQYF. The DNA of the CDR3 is TGTGCCAGCACCTACAGAAGGGCCTACACGGATACGCAGTATTTT. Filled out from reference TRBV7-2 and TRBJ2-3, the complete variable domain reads GAGVSQSPSNKVTEKGKDVELRCDPISGHTALYWYRQSLGQGLEFLIYFQGNSAPDKSGLPSDRFSAERTGGSVSTLTIQRTQQEDSAVYLCASTYRRAYTDTQYFGPGTRLTVL.

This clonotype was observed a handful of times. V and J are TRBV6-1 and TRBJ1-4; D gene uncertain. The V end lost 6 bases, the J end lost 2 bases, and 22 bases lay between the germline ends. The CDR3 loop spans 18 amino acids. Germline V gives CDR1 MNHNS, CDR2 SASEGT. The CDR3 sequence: CASRELMGNPRTNEKLFF. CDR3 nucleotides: TGTGCCAGCAGAGAACTCATGGGGAATCCAAGGACTAATGAAAAACTGTTTTTT.

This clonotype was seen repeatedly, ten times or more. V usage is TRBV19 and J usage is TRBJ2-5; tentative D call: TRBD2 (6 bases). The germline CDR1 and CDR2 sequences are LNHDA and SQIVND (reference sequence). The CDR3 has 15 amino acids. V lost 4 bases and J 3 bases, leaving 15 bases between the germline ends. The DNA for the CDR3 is TGTGCCAGTAGTACCGACCGACTAGGGGAAGAGACCCAGTACTTC. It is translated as CASSTDRLGEETQYF.

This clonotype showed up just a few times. The CDR3 sequence is CASSSWDRGDSPLHF. The CDR3 DNA reads as TGTGCCAGCAGCTCCTGGGACAGGGGAGATTCACCCCTCCACTTT. The chain joins TRBV5-6 to TRBJ1-6; TRBD1 matches at 10 bases. Germline assignment: CDR1 SGHDT and CDR2 YYEEEE. The ends lost 3 bases at V and 8 bases at J; junction bases unmatched: 5. The CDR3 runs 15 residues.

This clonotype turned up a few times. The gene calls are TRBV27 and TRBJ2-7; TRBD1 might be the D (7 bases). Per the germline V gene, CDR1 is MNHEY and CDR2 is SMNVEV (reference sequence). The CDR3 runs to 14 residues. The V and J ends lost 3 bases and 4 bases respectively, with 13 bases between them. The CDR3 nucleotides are TGTGCCAGCAGTTTTCAGGGGGGCCTTTACGAGCAGTACTTC. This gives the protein CASSFQGGLYEQYF.

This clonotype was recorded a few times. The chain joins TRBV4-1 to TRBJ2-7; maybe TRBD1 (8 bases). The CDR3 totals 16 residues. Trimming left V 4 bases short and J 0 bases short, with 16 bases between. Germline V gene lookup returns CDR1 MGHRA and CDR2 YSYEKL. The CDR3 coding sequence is TGCGCCAGCAGCCGGGGGGGGGACAGGAGCTCCTACGAGCAGTACTTC. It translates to CASSRGGDRSSYEQYF.

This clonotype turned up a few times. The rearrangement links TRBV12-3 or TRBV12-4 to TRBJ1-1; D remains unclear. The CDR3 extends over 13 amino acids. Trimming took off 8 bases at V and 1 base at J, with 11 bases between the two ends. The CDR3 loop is CASLWGSNTEAFF. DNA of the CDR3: TGTGCCAGCCTCTGGGGTTCGAACACTGAAGCTTTCTTT.

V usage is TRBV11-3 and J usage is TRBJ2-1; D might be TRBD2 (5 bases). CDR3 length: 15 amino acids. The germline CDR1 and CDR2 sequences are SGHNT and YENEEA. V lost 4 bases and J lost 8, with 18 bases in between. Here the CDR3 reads CASSSGIREADEQFF. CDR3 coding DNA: TGTGCCAGCAGCTCGGGGATCCGCGAGGCCGATGAGCAGTTCTTC.

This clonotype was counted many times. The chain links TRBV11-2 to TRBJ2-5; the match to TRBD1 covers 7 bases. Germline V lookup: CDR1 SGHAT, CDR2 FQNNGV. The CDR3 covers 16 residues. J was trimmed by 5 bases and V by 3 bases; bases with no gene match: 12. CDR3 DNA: TGTGCCAGCAGCTTTAAACGGTCAGGGGGTACGGAGACCCAGTACTTC. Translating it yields CASSFKRSGGTETQYF.

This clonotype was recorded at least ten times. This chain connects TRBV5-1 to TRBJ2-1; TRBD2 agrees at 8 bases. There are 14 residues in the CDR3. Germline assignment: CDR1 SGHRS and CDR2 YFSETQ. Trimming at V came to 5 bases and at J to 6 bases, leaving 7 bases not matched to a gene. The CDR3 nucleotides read TGCGCCAGCAGTAACGGACTAGCAGGCAATGAGCAGTTCTTC. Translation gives CASSNGLAGNEQFF.

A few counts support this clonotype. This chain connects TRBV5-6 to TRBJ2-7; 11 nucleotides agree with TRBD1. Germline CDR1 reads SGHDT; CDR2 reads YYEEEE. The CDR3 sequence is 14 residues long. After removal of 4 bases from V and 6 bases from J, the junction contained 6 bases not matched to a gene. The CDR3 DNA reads TGTGCCAGCAGCCAGGACAGGGGGCTGTTCGAGCAGTACGTC. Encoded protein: CASSQDRGLFEQYV.

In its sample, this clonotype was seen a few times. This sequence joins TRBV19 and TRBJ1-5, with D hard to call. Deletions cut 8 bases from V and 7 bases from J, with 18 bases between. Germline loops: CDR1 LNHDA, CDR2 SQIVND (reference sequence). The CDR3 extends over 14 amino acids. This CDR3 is CASCRFFGLQPQHF. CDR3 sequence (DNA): TGTGCCAGTTGCCGTTTTTTCGGGTTGCAGCCCCAGCATTTT.